The sequence of this T cell receptor beta chain was determined in a study of early T cells in non-severe SARS-CoV-2 infection. The wider study: Sequencing of unsorted whole blood was done on bulk RNA, leaving chains unpaired.

General study findings and limits: Using VDJdb, the matching emphasized anti-spike CD8 responses while missing private and CD4 specificities.

This clonotype has just a few counts. No antigen is known for it. V was pared by 5 bases and J by 4 bases, with 12 bases of the junction left unmatched. The CDR3 consists of 16 residues. Germline CDR1 is SGHTA and CDR2 is FQGNSA. Each cDNA molecule carried a unique molecular identifier. One entry per CDR3 protein results from TCRdb running MiXCR on the 5' RACE reads. The table shows roughly 48,000 distinct CDR3 sequences, with 5.6% occurring only once. V is TRBV7-2 and J is TRBJ2-3; 7 bases are a match to TRBD1. The TCR originated in an adult who was a healthcare worker with PCR-confirmed SARS-CoV-2 infection or an uninfected control (not recorded which). The sample taken for sequencing was whole blood. The CDR3 region has the DNA TGTGCCAGCAGCCCCACGGGACAGACCCCCGCAGATACGCAGTATTTT. Amino acid sequence: CASSPTGQTPADTQYF.